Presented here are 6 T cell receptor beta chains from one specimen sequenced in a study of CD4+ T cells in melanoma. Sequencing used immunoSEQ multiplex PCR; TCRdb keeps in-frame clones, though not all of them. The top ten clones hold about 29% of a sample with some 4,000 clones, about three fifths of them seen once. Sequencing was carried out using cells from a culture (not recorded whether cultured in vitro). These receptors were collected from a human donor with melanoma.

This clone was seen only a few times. The CDR3 loop is CASSPSGQGTAYEQYF. The CDR3 coding sequence is TGTGCCAGCAGTCCCTCCGGCCAGGGGACAGCCTACGAGCAGTACTTC. V gene TRBV28 combines with J gene TRBJ2-7, with 7 positions matching TRBD1. The J segment lost 2 bases and the V segment lost 5 bases, leaving 12 bases of the junction unmatched. This CDR3 spans 16 amino acids. In germline, CDR1 is MDHEN, CDR2 SYDVKM.

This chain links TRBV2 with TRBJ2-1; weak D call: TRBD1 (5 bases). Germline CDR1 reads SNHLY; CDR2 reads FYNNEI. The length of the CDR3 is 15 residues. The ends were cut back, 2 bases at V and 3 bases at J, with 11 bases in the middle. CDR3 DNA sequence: TGTGCCAGCAGTGAAAGCCAGGGTTACTACAATGAGCAGTTCTTC. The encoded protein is CASSESQGYYNEQFF.

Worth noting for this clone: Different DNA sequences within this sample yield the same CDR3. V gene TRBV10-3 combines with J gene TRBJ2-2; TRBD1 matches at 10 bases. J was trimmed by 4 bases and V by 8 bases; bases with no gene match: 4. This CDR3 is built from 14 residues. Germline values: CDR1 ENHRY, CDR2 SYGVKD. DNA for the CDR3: TGTGCCATCCGCCGACAGGGGGCCACCGGGGAGCTGTTTTTT. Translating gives CAIRRQGATGELFF.

The DNA of the CDR3 is TGTGCCAGCAGTTTAATGGGGGGCCGGGTCACCGGGGAGCTGTTTTTT. Encoded protein: CASSLMGGRVTGELFF. The chain uses TRBV27 and TRBJ2-2; either TRBD1 or TRBD2 may fit D (6 bases each). The V end lost 2 bases, the J end lost 4 bases, and 14 bases lay between the germline ends. Per the germline V gene, CDR1 is MNHEY and CDR2 is SMNVEV (reference sequence). The CDR3 consists of 16 residues.

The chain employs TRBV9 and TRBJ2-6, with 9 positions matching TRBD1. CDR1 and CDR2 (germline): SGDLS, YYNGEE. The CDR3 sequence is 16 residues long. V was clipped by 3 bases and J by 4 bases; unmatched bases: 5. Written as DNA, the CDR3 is TGTGCCAGCAGCGCCTACAGGGGGCCCGGGGCCAACGTCCTGACTTTC. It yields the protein CASSAYRGPGANVLTF.

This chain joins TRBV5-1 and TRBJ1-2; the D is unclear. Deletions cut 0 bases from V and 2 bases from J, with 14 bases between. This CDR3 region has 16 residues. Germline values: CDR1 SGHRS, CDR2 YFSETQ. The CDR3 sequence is CASSLVDSRRNYGYTF. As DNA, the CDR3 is TGCGCCAGCAGCTTGGTTGACTCCCGTCGAAACTATGGCTACACCTTC.